Below are 18 T cell receptor beta chains sequenced from a single sample in a study of blood T cell repertoires in COVID-19 (dated by TCRdb to 2018 to 2021). The library was made by the immunoSEQ multiplex PCR assay. The source is immuneACCESS, and TCRdb retained only in-frame sequences with V and J called. Part of the clones is not carried over; for the studies checked, unresolved V genes explain less than half of this, and the remainder is unexplained. Here the sample has just over 200,000 clones; 65% to 90% occur a single time. Jointly, the top ten make up approximately 6% of the sample. Sample: peripheral blood. These receptor sequences come from a man at least 80 years old with acute or convalescent COVID-19.

The chain employs TRBV10-2 and TRBJ1-5; TRBD1 might be the D (6 bases). Germline CDR1 WSHSY, CDR2 SAAADI. The V end was cut by 6 bases, the J end by 7 bases, with 13 bases between. The CDR3 extends over 13 amino acids. For the CDR3, the DNA is TGCGCCAGCAGCGAACAGGGATGGCAGCCCCAGCATTTT. Its translation: CASSEQGWQPQHF.

The V call is TRBV27, the J call TRBJ2-7; 7 bases line up with TRBD1. Per the germline V gene, CDR1 is MNHEY and CDR2 is SMNVEV (reference sequence). The V and J ends lost 2 bases and 0 bases, in that order; junction bases with no gene match: 4. The CDR3 runs 15 residues. Here the CDR3 reads CASSLRTGSSYEQYF. CDR3 sequence (DNA): TGTGCCAGCAGTTTACGGACAGGTAGCTCCTACGAGCAGTACTTC.

This clone was observed a single time. The V and J genes are TRBV7-9 and TRBJ2-1; D is uncertain. The length of the CDR3 is 14 residues. Trimming removed 1 base from V and 4 bases from J, with 8 bases in between. Germline assignment: CDR1 SEHNR and CDR2 FQNEAQ (reference sequence). The CDR3 protein is CASSLGAGYNEQFF. DNA for the CDR3: TGTGCCAGCAGCTTAGGGGCAGGATACAATGAGCAGTTCTTC.

V usage is TRBV27 and J usage is TRBJ2-3; D remains ambiguous. Germline V gene data show CDR1 as MNHEY and CDR2 as SMNVEV (reference sequence). Between the trimmed V and J ends, which lost 3 bases and 10 bases, there was a span of 14 bases. This CDR3 comprises 13 residues. CDR3 sequence reads: CASSFWARASQYF. The CDR3 bases are TGTGCCAGCAGTTTCTGGGCCCGAGCTTCGCAGTATTTT.

CDR3 residues: CASSYLAGVVNEQFF. The CDR3 region has the DNA TGTGCCAGCAGTTACTTAGCGGGAGTGGTCAATGAGCAGTTCTTC. The V call is TRBV6-5, the J call TRBJ2-1, with 9 positions matching TRBD2. The V gene's germline CDR1 is MNHEY and CDR2 SVGAGI. The CDR3 contains 15 residues. V was pared by 1 base and J by 6 bases, with 4 bases of the junction left unmatched.

The chain couples TRBV3-1 (or the pseudogene TRBV3-2) to TRBJ2-5, with TRBD2 matching 11 bases. With 2 bases clipped from V and 4 bases from J, the junction kept 6 bases outside the gene matches. This CDR3 is built from 16 residues. Germline V CDR1 and CDR2: LGHDT, YNNKEL (reference sequence). CDR3 coding DNA: TGTGCCAGCAGCCAAAATAGCGGGAGGGCCGGAGAGACCCAGTACTTC. This codes for CASSQNSGRAGETQYF.

This chain joins TRBV28 and TRBJ2-7, with D possibly being TRBD2 (7 bases). CDR3 length: 15 residues. Trimming took off 7 bases at V and 3 bases at J, with 19 bases between the two ends. CDR1 and CDR2 from the germline V gene are MDHEN and SYDVKM. CDR3 region: CASTSAGARGYEQYF. In DNA, the CDR3 is TGTGCCAGCACCTCGGCGGGGGCTAGGGGCTACGAGCAGTACTTC.

V and J are TRBV27 and TRBJ1-4; tentatively, D is TRBD1 (6 bases). V dropped 5 bases and J dropped 2 bases, with 15 bases sitting between them. The germline gives CDR1 MNHEY, CDR2 SMNVEV (reference sequence). The CDR3 runs 16 residues. CDR3 region: CASSPSADSTNEKLFF. The CDR3 DNA is TGTGCCAGCAGTCCATCTGCGGACAGCACTAATGAAAAACTGTTTTTT.

This clone was counted a single time. The chain combines TRBV24-1 with TRBJ2-5, with TRBD1 matching 7 bases. Per germline, CDR1 KGHDR and CDR2 SFDVKD. V lost 3 bases to trimming and J lost 7 bases; unmatched junction nucleotides: 7. CDR3 length: 14 amino acids. In DNA form, the CDR3 reads TGTGCCACCAGTGATCGGACAGGACCCCGGACCCAGTACTTC. Translated, it gives CATSDRTGPRTQYF.

This clone was observed a single time. The chain joins TRBV19 to TRBJ2-3; TRBD2 aligns across 14 bases. The CDR3 has 20 residues. Trimming cost V 5 bases and J 0 bases; bases outside gene matches: 13. CDR1 and CDR2 (germline): LNHDA, SQIVND (reference sequence). Here the CDR3 reads CASSPLGLAGGHSSTDTQYF. The CDR3 bases are TGTGCCAGTAGTCCCCTTGGACTAGCGGGAGGCCATTCTAGCACAGATACGCAGTATTTT.

V gene TRBV10-1 combines with J gene TRBJ2-5, with D possibly matching TRBD1 (6 bases). This CDR3 is built from 13 residues. The germline V gene has CDR1 WNHNN and CDR2 SYGVQD (reference sequence). Deletions cut 6 bases from V and 5 bases from J, with 13 bases between. The CDR3 nucleotides are TGCGCCAGCAGGACAGGACCGGGTGAGACCCAGTACTTC. Amino acid sequence: CASRTGPGETQYF.

The V and J genes are TRBV5-4 and TRBJ2-3, with a possible D match to TRBD1 (5 bases). CDR1 and CDR2 from the germline V gene are SGHNT and YYREEE (reference sequence). Trimming cost V 4 bases and J 1 base, with 13 bases left between them. The CDR3 runs to 15 residues. In nucleotides, the CDR3 is TGTGCCAGCAGCCCGGAAACCAGGGGCACAGATACGCAGTATTTT. This gives the protein CASSPETRGTDTQYF.

The CDR3 region is CASSEIAGYQPQHF. The DNA of the CDR3 is TGTGCCAGCAGTGAAATAGCGGGTTATCAGCCCCAGCATTTT. The rearrangement uses TRBV2 and TRBJ1-5, with D uncertain. Germline V gives CDR1 SNHLY, CDR2 FYNNEI. Trimming removed 2 bases from V and 5 bases from J, with 10 bases in between. This CDR3 region has 14 residues.

This clone was counted a single time. The chain is built from TRBV11-3 and TRBJ2-3; 7 bases fit TRBD2. Germline V CDR1 and CDR2: SGHNT, YENEEA. V dropped 1 base and J dropped 0; count of bases not matched to a gene: 10. The CDR3 loop spans 18 amino acids. The CDR3 here is CASSLGVQRGTSTDTQYF. CDR3 in DNA: TGTGCCAGCAGCTTAGGTGTCCAGCGGGGAACTAGCACAGATACGCAGTATTTT.

This clone came up a few times. The CDR3 protein is CASILDPSLHEQYF. The CDR3 DNA follows: TGTGCCAGCATTCTCGACCCTAGCCTACACGAGCAGTACTTC. J is TRBJ2-7 and V is TRBV2; D is perhaps TRBD2 (5 bases). Germline CDR1 and CDR2: SNHLY and FYNNEI. This CDR3 has 14 residues. Trimming removed 7 bases from V and 5 bases from J, with 18 bases in between.

The chain carries TRBV5-1 and TRBJ2-1; 12 nucleotides agree with TRBD2. V lost 2 bases, J lost 0 bases, and 6 bases stayed unmatched. This CDR3 spans 18 amino acids. The germline CDR1 and CDR2 sequences are SGHRS and YFSETQ. The CDR3 nucleotides are TGCGCCAGCAGCTTAGGACTAGCGGGGTCGAGCTCCTACAATGAGCAGTTCTTC. Its translation: CASSLGLAGSSSYNEQFF.

A few counts support this clone. This chain joins TRBV4-1 and TRBJ2-1; D possibly corresponds to TRBD2 (7 bases). The CDR3 runs to 16 residues. V shed 4 bases and J shed 4 bases, with 17 bases lying between them. The germline V gene has CDR1 MGHRA and CDR2 YSYEKL. DNA of the CDR3: TGCGCCAGCAGCCTTAGGGGGGAGGGGATTTACAATGAGCAGTTCTTC. Protein product: CASSLRGEGIYNEQFF.

The gene calls are TRBV5-1 and TRBJ2-1; 8 nucleotides line up with TRBD1. J was trimmed by 3 bases and V by 6 bases; bases with no gene match: 8. Germline V gene sequence: CDR1 SGHRS, CDR2 YFSETQ. The CDR3 runs to 15 residues. CDR3 sequence (DNA): TGCGCCAGCATGATACAGGGGGAACTCTACAATGAGCAGTTCTTC. As protein: CASMIQGELYNEQFF.